The rows below give T cell receptor beta chains drawn from one sample of a study of regulatory T cells in long-lasting Graves disease. From the multiplex PCR reads, TCRdb called clonotypes with MiXCR, one entry per CDR3 protein. Seen here are 250,000 or so distinct CDR3 sequences, around 20% observed once, and the top ten hold approximately 14%. The specimen was peripheral blood mononuclear cells (PBMCs), collected at new diagnosis, from a patient treated with antithyroid drugs. Receptors were obtained from a female donor with Graves disease. Each CDR3 is given with its conserved first and last residue. Each record gives: V gene, J gene, clone size, D gene, CDR3 protein, CDR3 DNA. The D gene is left open where the match is weak. Only some rows state a clone size, as once, few, many or a class for expanded clones.

V gene: TRBV12-3/TRBV12-4
J gene: TRBJ1-5
clone size: few
D gene: .
CDR3 protein: CASCPSTQPQHF
CDR3 DNA: TGTGCCAGCTGCCCCAGTACTCAGCCCCAGCATTTT

V gene: TRBV28
J gene: TRBJ1-6
clone size: many
D gene: TRBD1
CDR3 protein: CASSVTQDRVSPLHF
CDR3 DNA: TGTGCCAGCAGTGTCACTCAGGACAGGGTTTCACCCCTCCACTTT

V gene: TRBV6-1
J gene: TRBJ2-7
clone size: many
D gene: TRBD1
CDR3 protein: CASSVDRGPTNYEQYF
CDR3 DNA: TGTGCCAGCAGCGTGGACAGGGGCCCCACTAACTACGAGCAGTACTTC

V gene: TRBV5-1
J gene: TRBJ1-2
clone size: many
D gene: TRBD1
CDR3 protein: CASSLVGQGVDGYTF
CDR3 DNA: TGCGCCAGCAGCTTGGTAGGACAGGGGGTTGACGGCTACACCTTC

V gene: TRBV18
J gene: TRBJ2-7
clone size: many
D gene: TRBD1
CDR3 protein: CASSPTGAEQYF
CDR3 DNA: TGTGCCAGCTCACCCACAGGGGCCGAGCAGTACTTC

V gene: TRBV7-2
J gene: TRBJ1-1
clone size: few
D gene: .
CDR3 protein: CASSLALVVSVEAFF
CDR3 DNA: TGTGCCAGCAGCTTAGCGCTTGTGGTTTCCGTTGAAGCTTTCTTT

V gene: TRBV4-3
J gene: TRBJ1-3
clone size: .
D gene: .
CDR3 protein: CASSQVASSGSGNTIYF
CDR3 DNA: TGCGCCAGCAGCCAAGTAGCCTCAAGTGGCTCTGGAAACACCATATATTTT

V gene: TRBV6-1
J gene: TRBJ2-3
clone size: many
D gene: .
CDR3 protein: CASYGNPGPGTDTQYF
CDR3 DNA: TGTGCCAGCTATGGGAACCCGGGACCAGGCACAGATACGCAGTATTTT

V gene: TRBV20-1
J gene: TRBJ1-5
clone size: few
D gene: .
CDR3 protein: CSARRASNQPQHF
CDR3 DNA: TGCAGTGCTAGAAGGGCTAGCAATCAGCCCCAGCATTTT

V gene: TRBV11-3
J gene: TRBJ2-1
clone size: many
D gene: TRBD1
CDR3 protein: CASSSLGQGSEQFF
CDR3 DNA: TGTGCCAGCAGCTCATTGGGACAGGGGAGTGAGCAGTTCTTC

V gene: TRBV19
J gene: TRBJ1-5
clone size: few
D gene: .
CDR3 protein: CASSIVEGQPQHF
CDR3 DNA: TGTGCCAGTAGTATAGTGGAGGGTCAGCCCCAGCATTTT

V gene: TRBV30
J gene: TRBJ2-7
clone size: few
D gene: .
CDR3 protein: CAWSVRKGGEQYF
CDR3 DNA: TGTGCCTGGAGTGTACGGAAGGGAGGCGAGCAGTACTTC

V gene: TRBV5-1
J gene: TRBJ2-3
clone size: many
D gene: TRBD2
CDR3 protein: CASSLAAGGVDTQYF
CDR3 DNA: TGCGCCAGCAGCCTAGCGGCGGGAGGAGTAGATACGCAGTATTTT

V gene: TRBV28
J gene: TRBJ1-1
clone size: .
D gene: .
CDR3 protein: CASSSAGGAFF
CDR3 DNA: TGTGCCAGCAGTTCAGCCGGGGGAGCTTTCTTT

V gene: TRBV24-1
J gene: TRBJ2-3
clone size: .
D gene: TRBD1
CDR3 protein: CATSDNGTGGTDTQYF
CDR3 DNA: TGTGCCACCAGTGATAACGGGACAGGGGGGACAGATACGCAGTATTTT

V gene: TRBV12-3/TRBV12-4
J gene: TRBJ1-1
clone size: many
D gene: TRBD1
CDR3 protein: CASSDTGQGASWVTEAFF
CDR3 DNA: TGTGCCAGCAGCGACACGGGACAGGGGGCGTCATGGGTCACTGAAGCTTTCTTT

V gene: TRBV28
J gene: TRBJ2-7
clone size: many
D gene: .
CDR3 protein: CASSLIRAYEQYF
CDR3 DNA: TGTGCCAGCAGTCTCATCCGCGCCTACGAGCAGTACTTC

V gene: TRBV12-3/TRBV12-4
J gene: TRBJ2-3
clone size: many
D gene: .
CDR3 protein: CASTDPGLSTDTQYF
CDR3 DNA: TGTGCCAGCACCGACCCGGGACTTAGCACAGATACGCAGTATTTT

V gene: TRBV30
J gene: TRBJ1-4
clone size: many
D gene: TRBD1
CDR3 protein: CAWSVQGVKEKLFF
CDR3 DNA: TGTGCCTGGAGTGTACAGGGGGTCAAAGAAAAACTGTTTTTT

V gene: TRBV9
J gene: TRBJ2-6
clone size: few
D gene: .
CDR3 protein: CASSVGWGANVLTF
CDR3 DNA: TGTGCCAGCAGCGTAGGGTGGGGGGCCAACGTCCTGACTTTC

V gene: TRBV6-2/TRBV6-3
J gene: TRBJ2-4
clone size: many
D gene: .
CDR3 protein: CASSTPGVAKNIQYF
CDR3 DNA: TGTGCCAGCAGTACCCCCGGGGTGGCCAAAAACATTCAGTACTTC

V gene: TRBV7-9
J gene: TRBJ2-1
clone size: many
D gene: .
CDR3 protein: CASSILSGEQFF
CDR3 DNA: TGTGCCAGCAGCATTCTTAGCGGTGAGCAGTTCTTC

V gene: TRBV20-1
J gene: TRBJ2-1
clone size: few
D gene: .
CDR3 protein: CSASEANEQFF
CDR3 DNA: TGCAGTGCTTCTGAGGCCAATGAGCAGTTCTTC

V gene: TRBV10-3
J gene: TRBJ1-1
clone size: few
D gene: .
CDR3 protein: CAISPQGGSRASF
CDR3 DNA: TGTGCCATCAGTCCACAGGGCGGAAGCCGAGCTTCCTTT

V gene: TRBV14
J gene: TRBJ1-3
clone size: .
D gene: .
CDR3 protein: CASSHTDTIYF
CDR3 DNA: TGTGCCAGCAGCCATACTGACACCATATATTTT

V gene: TRBV20-1
J gene: TRBJ2-1
clone size: .
D gene: TRBD1
CDR3 protein: CSANNRDRGLSEQFF
CDR3 DNA: TGCAGTGCTAACAACCGGGACAGGGGGCTAAGTGAGCAGTTCTTC

V gene: TRBV7-7
J gene: TRBJ2-1
clone size: many
D gene: .
CDR3 protein: CASSPWGNQGHNEQFF
CDR3 DNA: TGTGCCAGCAGCCCATGGGGGAATCAGGGCCACAATGAGCAGTTCTTC

V gene: TRBV5-1
J gene: TRBJ2-2
clone size: many
D gene: TRBD1
CDR3 protein: CASSGQGTYTGELFF
CDR3 DNA: TGCGCCAGCAGCGGACAGGGAACGTACACCGGGGAGCTGTTTTTT

V gene: TRBV4-1
J gene: TRBJ1-4
clone size: .
D gene: .
CDR3 protein: CASSAQGTTNEKLFF
CDR3 DNA: TGCGCCAGCAGCGCACAGGGTACGACTAATGAAAAACTGTTTTTT

V gene: TRBV29-1
J gene: TRBJ2-5
clone size: many
D gene: .
CDR3 protein: CSVVLASLGETQYF
CDR3 DNA: TGCAGCGTTGTCCTGGCTAGCTTGGGGGAGACCCAGTACTTC

V gene: TRBV5-1
J gene: TRBJ1-3
clone size: .
D gene: TRBD1
CDR3 protein: CASSLIPKSGGMGGNTIYF
CDR3 DNA: TGCGCCAGCAGCTTGATTCCGAAATCAGGGGGAATGGGAGGAAACACCATATATTTT

V gene: TRBV7-2
J gene: TRBJ1-3
clone size: many
D gene: .
CDR3 protein: CASSFIGGNTIYF
CDR3 DNA: TGTGCCAGCAGCTTTATTGGTGGAAACACCATATATTTT

V gene: TRBV19
J gene: TRBJ1-6
clone size: few
D gene: .
CDR3 protein: CASSPGARSPLHF
CDR3 DNA: TGTGCCAGTAGTCCGGGGGCACGGTCACCCCTCCACTTT

V gene: TRBV30
J gene: TRBJ1-5
clone size: .
D gene: .
CDR3 protein: CAWSVQGGSNQPQHF
CDR3 DNA: TGTGCCTGGAGTGTACAAGGGGGTAGCAATCAGCCCCAGCATTTT

V gene: TRBV9
J gene: TRBJ2-1
clone size: few
D gene: .
CDR3 protein: CASSVDRAGLNEQFF
CDR3 DNA: TGTGCCAGCAGCGTAGATCGAGCAGGGCTGAATGAGCAGTTCTTC

V gene: TRBV7-9
J gene: TRBJ2-1
clone size: few
D gene: TRBD1
CDR3 protein: CASSQGTGVNEQFF
CDR3 DNA: TGTGCCAGCAGCCAGGGGACAGGGGTTAATGAGCAGTTCTTC

V gene: TRBV7-8
J gene: TRBJ1-4
clone size: once
D gene: .
CDR3 protein: CASIPGGGAGEKLFF
CDR3 DNA: TGTGCCAGCATCCCGGGGGGTGGGGCAGGAGAAAAACTGTTTTTT

V gene: TRBV6-1
J gene: TRBJ2-1
clone size: many
D gene: TRBD2
CDR3 protein: CASSKLGTNNEQFF
CDR3 DNA: TGTGCCAGCAGCAAACTCGGGACTAACAATGAGCAGTTCTTC

V gene: TRBV7-3
J gene: TRBJ2-1
clone size: .
D gene: .
CDR3 protein: CASSLIVSLGAQNEQFF
CDR3 DNA: TGTGCCAGCAGCTTAATCGTAAGCTTGGGGGCGCAGAATGAGCAGTTCTTC

V gene: TRBV5-1
J gene: TRBJ2-2
clone size: many
D gene: .
CDR3 protein: CASSLSPQTGTGELFF
CDR3 DNA: TGCGCCAGCAGCTTGTCCCCCCAAACAGGGACCGGGGAGCTGTTTTTT

V gene: TRBV7-2
J gene: TRBJ2-3
clone size: many
D gene: .
CDR3 protein: CASSSNTDTQYF
CDR3 DNA: TGTGCCAGCAGCTCAAACACAGATACGCAGTATTTT

V gene: TRBV2
J gene: TRBJ1-6
clone size: many
D gene: TRBD1
CDR3 protein: CASSRRQGDLSPLHF
CDR3 DNA: TGTGCCAGCAGCCGCAGACAGGGGGATCTTTCACCCCTCCACTTT

V gene: TRBV2
J gene: TRBJ1-2
clone size: many
D gene: .
CDR3 protein: CASSDMTHNYGYTF
CDR3 DNA: TGTGCCAGCAGTGATATGACCCATAACTATGGCTACACCTTC

V gene: TRBV5-4
J gene: TRBJ2-2
clone size: .
D gene: TRBD2
CDR3 protein: CASSLTSGGNTGELFF
CDR3 DNA: TGTGCCAGCAGCTTGACGAGCGGGGGGAACACCGGGGAGCTGTTTTTT

V gene: TRBV27
J gene: TRBJ2-7
clone size: many
D gene: .
CDR3 protein: CASSSDSPYEQYF
CDR3 DNA: TGTGCCAGCAGTTCGGACAGCCCCTACGAGCAGTACTTC

V gene: TRBV7-2
J gene: TRBJ2-3
clone size: .
D gene: TRBD2
CDR3 protein: CASSLWASGGLGTQYF
CDR3 DNA: TGTGCCAGCAGCTTATGGGCTAGCGGGGGGCTGGGGACGCAGTATTTT

V gene: TRBV15
J gene: TRBJ2-3
clone size: .
D gene: .
CDR3 protein: CATNRVGGTTDTQYF
CDR3 DNA: TGTGCCACCAACAGAGTGGGGGGTACGACAGATACGCAGTATTTT

V gene: TRBV29-1
J gene: TRBJ2-1
clone size: .
D gene: .
CDR3 protein: CSSTQGQRGEQFF
CDR3 DNA: TGCAGCTCTACTCAAGGACAGAGGGGTGAGCAGTTCTTC

V gene: TRBV5-1
J gene: TRBJ2-7
clone size: few
D gene: TRBD1
CDR3 protein: CASRVTGARDEQYF
CDR3 DNA: TGCGCCAGCAGGGTCACAGGGGCGAGGGACGAGCAGTACTTC

V gene: TRBV4-3
J gene: TRBJ1-2
clone size: few
D gene: .
CDR3 protein: CASSPGRQSGYTF
CDR3 DNA: TGCGCCAGCAGCCCTGGAAGACAGTCGGGCTACACCTTC

V gene: TRBV2
J gene: TRBJ2-7
clone size: many
D gene: .
CDR3 protein: CASSDARRLIYEQYF
CDR3 DNA: TGTGCCAGCAGTGATGCCAGGCGACTAATCTACGAGCAGTACTTC

V gene: TRBV5-4
J gene: TRBJ2-7
clone size: .
D gene: .
CDR3 protein: CASRLDMQGLAYEQYF
CDR3 DNA: TGTGCCAGCAGACTGGATATGCAGGGACTGGCCTACGAGCAGTACTTC

V gene: TRBV2
J gene: TRBJ2-7
clone size: many
D gene: TRBD2
CDR3 protein: CASSVPGLASSYEQYF
CDR3 DNA: TGTGCCAGCAGTGTACCGGGACTAGCGAGCTCCTACGAGCAGTACTTC

V gene: TRBV24-1
J gene: TRBJ1-2
clone size: .
D gene: TRBD1
CDR3 protein: CATSDHGQGGYGYTF
CDR3 DNA: TGTGCCACCAGTGATCACGGACAGGGAGGCTATGGCTACACCTTC